The present entry profiles one TCR beta chain with its context. This clone's antigen is unknown. Base qualities are not provided; no much larger clone lies one nucleotide away. The immunoSEQ Assay, a bias-controlled multiplex PCR, was used to amplify TCRbeta CDR3 regions from genomic DNA. Concerning the study's data processing: The number of nucleated cells in each sample was estimated by amplification of reference gene primers within the assay. To quantify the absolute abundance of each unique TCRbeta CDR3 rearrangement, sequence reads were collapsed and filtered. Productive Simpson clonality was computed per sample as the square root of Simpson's diversity index over productive rearrangements. TCRdb obtained this table from immuneACCESS and retained in-frame rearrangements with V and J assigned. These tables miss some clones; where compared with another copy, unresolved V genes account for less than half of the shortfall, and the remainder is unexplained. Clone size and V and J calls were adopted from that table, with D and trimming inferred from the DNA. The sample has about 180,000 clones on record, more than 65% of them singletons. The biggest ten clones account for 8.1% of the sample.

Taken from cysteine to phenylalanine, the CDR3 has 14 residues. Kept here is only the CDR3 DNA, which spans 42 bases and is read in frame from base 1. Via the germline V gene, CDR1 is SGHAT and CDR2 FQNNGV. The junction shows trimming of 1 base on V and 6 bases on J, and the gene matches do not reach 6 bases of it. This record comes from a study of blood T cell repertoires in COVID-19 (dated by TCRdb to about 2020). Regarding the study in general: Samples covering the acute and convalescent phases of COVID-19 were provided by collaborators in the United States, Italy and Spain. The material from the prospective study consisted of cDNA or gDNA derived from T cells, B-cell-depleted T cells, or PBMCs. Deeply sampled blood TCRbeta repertoires from subjects exposed to, actively infected with, or recovered from COVID-19 were included in the dataset. A freely available public database, intended as a resource for researchers studying the immune response to SARS-CoV-2, is where the repertoires were released. The samples were drawn from two sources: the first 160 participants of the ongoing ImmuneRACE study, and some 1,300 subjects contributed by 6 global collaborators. The sample metadata nearly always contained a de-identified subject ID, COVID-19 status, age in years and sex. Where HLA class I and class II types were available, the types were taken from metadata supplied by the sample provider, not from assay-based typing. Overall study results and their limits: The quantity of clinical and demographic metadata differed by source and by participant and was supplied without curation.

One collaborating source in Seattle enrolled patients during active infection and followed them longitudinally through the course of disease. Whole blood was collected in K2EDTA tubes by collaborating institutions according to the institutions' own protocols. For TCRbeta analysis, collaborators shipped samples as frozen whole blood, isolated PBMCs, or DNA extracted from either of those sample types. The TCR comes from a woman aged 55-70 years with COVID-19, enrolled during active disease. The rearrangement combines TRBV11-2 with TRBJ2-7; TRBD1 lines up with 7 middle nucleotides. Sequenced material: peripheral blood. For the CDR3, the sequence is CASSLGGRGSEQYF. The DNA is as follows: TGTGCCAGCAGCTTAGGAGGCAGGGGGAGCGAGCAGTACTTC. Where the CDR3 stops, the reference TRBV11-2 and TRBJ2-7 genes take over; the full variable domain is EAGVAQSPRYKIIEKRQSVAFWCNPISGHATLYWYQQILGQGPKLLIQFQNNGVVDDSQLPKDRFSAERLKGVDSTLKIQPAKLEDSAVYLCASSLGGRGSEQYFGPGTRLTVT.